The T cell receptor beta chain described here comes from a study of blood T cell repertoires in COVID-19. Sequencing was performed with immunoSEQ multiplex PCR; in TCRdb, only in-frame clones are kept and a portion is missing. The sample has over 250,000 clones; approximately 88% are singletons. The trim removed 6 bases at V and 5 bases at J, leaving 7 bases unmatched. The CDR3 extends over 14 amino acids. Germline-derived CDR1 and CDR2 are MNHEY and SVGAGI. The TCR originated in a woman in her 70s with COVID-19, enrolled during active disease. Sequencing input: peripheral blood. V usage is TRBV6-5 and J usage is TRBJ2-5; 9 bases match TRBD2. The CDR3: CASRSSGALETQYF. Here the CDR3 DNA reads TGTGCCAGCAGGTCTAGCGGGGCGTTGGAGACCCAGTACTTC.